This T cell receptor beta chain was recorded in a study of blood T cell repertoires in COVID-19. As for the study in general: The study drew acute and convalescent COVID-19 samples from the United States, Italy and Spain. From T cells, B-cell-depleted T cells, or PBMCs came the material, which was cDNA or gDNA.

Authors' analysis steps: Estimates of nucleated cell counts were drawn from the amplification of reference gene primers. The protocol was immunoSEQ multiplex PCR, while the TCRdb copy is restricted to in-frame clones and leaves out a portion. The V and J calls and clone size were taken over from that table, and D and trimming were inferred from the DNA. The sample yields about 43,000 clones, 87% seen once. The V gene lost 2 bases and the J gene lost 8 bases, with 7 bases spanning the gap. The CDR3 runs to 12 residues. Germline V gene lookup returns CDR1 KGHSH and CDR2 LQKENI. The gene calls are TRBV18 and TRBJ2-1; D gene uncertain. The clonotype was recovered from a woman older than 75 with active COVID-19. Source material: peripheral blood. The CDR3 DNA is TGTGCCAGCTCACCATACCGGGATGAGCAGTTCTTC. As protein: CASSPYRDEQFF.